The rows below give T cell receptor beta chains drawn from one sample of a study of shared clonotypes between healthy human individuals. Sequenced by immunoSEQ multiplex PCR; TCRdb stores in-frame clones only, minus some. Of roughly 2.2 million clones in the sample, 85% to 95% were seen once. Specimen: naive CD4+ T cells from PBMCs. The receptors stem from a man younger than 35 in good health. Some clones in this sample may be carry-over from other donors' samples. CDR3s include the opening cysteine and the closing phenylalanine or tryptophan. Each record gives: D gene, clone size, J gene, V gene, CDR3 DNA, CDR3 protein. The D gene is left open where the match is weak. Rows give clone size only sometimes, using once, few, many, or a class for an expanded clone.

D: -; size: -; J: TRBJ1-2; V: TRBV27; DNA: TGTGCCAGCAGTTTATCCGGGTTGCGCTTCTATGGCTACACCTTC; CDR3: CASSLSGLRFYGYTF
D: -; size: -; J: TRBJ1-5; V: TRBV10-1; DNA: TGCGCCAGCAGTGACATATCCGATCAGCCCCAGCATTTT; CDR3: CASSDISDQPQHF
D: -; size: -; J: TRBJ1-4; V: TRBV9; DNA: TGTGCCAGCAGCGTAGCGGGAGGGGTTCGTGAAAAACTGTTTTTT; CDR3: CASSVAGGVREKLFF
D: -; size: -; J: TRBJ2-3; V: TRBV9; DNA: TGTGCCAGCAGCCCCTCCGGATTATTGGGGTACACAGATACGCAGTATTTT; CDR3: CASSPSGLLGYTDTQYF
D: TRBD2; size: once; J: TRBJ2-4; V: TRBV27; DNA: TGTGCCAGCAGTCCAAGAATAGCGGGAGAGAAAAACATTCAGTACTTC; CDR3: CASSPRIAGEKNIQYF
D: TRBD2; size: -; J: TRBJ2-1; V: TRBV14; DNA: TGTGCCAGCAGCCAAGGACTAGCGGGTTACAATGAGCAGTTCTTC; CDR3: CASSQGLAGYNEQFF
D: -; size: -; J: TRBJ2-3; V: TRBV29-1; DNA: TGCAGCGTTCGACAGAGCACAGATACGCAGTATTTT; CDR3: CSVRQSTDTQYF
D: TRBD2; size: -; J: TRBJ2-7; V: TRBV19; DNA: TGTGCCAGTAGTATTACTGGACTAGCGGACTCCTACGAGCAGTACTTC; CDR3: CASSITGLADSYEQYF
D: -; size: -; J: TRBJ2-3; V: TRBV7-3; DNA: TGTGCCAGCAGCTTATTGGGAGTGGATACGCAGTATTTT; CDR3: CASSLLGVDTQYF
D: -; size: -; J: TRBJ1-2; V: TRBV4-1; DNA: TGCGCCAGCAGCCAAGTTTCAGCCTCCCCTACCTTC; CDR3: CASSQVSASPTF